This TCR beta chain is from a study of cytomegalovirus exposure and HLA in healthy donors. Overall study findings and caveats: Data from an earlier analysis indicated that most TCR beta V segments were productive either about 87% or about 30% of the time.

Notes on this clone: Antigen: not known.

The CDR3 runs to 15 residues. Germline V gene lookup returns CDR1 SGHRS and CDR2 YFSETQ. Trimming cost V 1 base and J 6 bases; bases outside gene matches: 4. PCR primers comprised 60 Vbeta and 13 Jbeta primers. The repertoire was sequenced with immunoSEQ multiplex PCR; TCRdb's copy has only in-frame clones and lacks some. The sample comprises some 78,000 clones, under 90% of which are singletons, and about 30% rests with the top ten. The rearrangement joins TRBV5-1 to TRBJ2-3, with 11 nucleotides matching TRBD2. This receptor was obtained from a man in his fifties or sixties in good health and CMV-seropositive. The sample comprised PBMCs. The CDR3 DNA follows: TGCGCCAGCAGCTTGATAGGGACTAGCGGTGATACGCAGTATTTT. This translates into CASSLIGTSGDTQYF.